This T cell receptor beta chain originates from a study of shared clonotypes between healthy human individuals (dated by TCRdb to the early 2020s). Concerning the study at large: A few men and two women, aged 18 to 49 years, made up the cohort. For each donor, CD4 naive and CD4 memory were each run on three plates, CD8 naive on two plates, and CD8 memory on one plate. To estimate repertoire size and how much clonotypes are shared between individuals, the study performed deep sequencing of blood TCR repertoires from about five healthy adults. To increase sequencing depth and limit assay-specific biases, TCR repertoire library preparation and sequencing were carried out by different laboratories using diverse techniques. Between about 0.94 and 8.9 billion PBMCs per donor were obtained by leukapheresis. Overall results and qualifications from the work: Estimated clonotype richness was generally larger for naive than for memory subsets. Incomplete sequencing was indicated by rarefaction of sorted-subset datasets, despite the large sequencing depth. Pairwise subsampling indicated that sequencing depth was expected to affect the degree of clonotype sharing among donors. When a few donors were compared, the shared fraction of clonotypes was 5% to 6.5% for naive CD4, 3.5% to 4% for naive CD8, roughly 2.5% for memory CD4, and about 0.36% for memory CD8. Clonotypes shared by all four sorted-subset donors showed higher generation probabilities than non-shared clonotypes. The small number of donors limited the genetic and exposure-history diversity represented. Sampling was limited to blood, and TCR repertoires in tissue likely differ from TCR repertoires in blood.

The germline V gene encodes CDR1 SGDLS and CDR2 YYNGEE. The CDR3 numbers 20 residues from cysteine through phenylalanine. The only DNA kept is the CDR3, 60 bases in frame from the first base. Trimmed from V: 0 bases; trimmed from J: 0 bases; junction bases lacking a gene match: 13. CD8 naive samples were obtained by positive selection for CCR7 among CD45RO-negative cells, yielding a CD45RA+CCR7+ population from which TemRA cells were excluded. The donors were healthy, HIV-negative adults who had no recently reported acute infections or vaccinations. All donors were Caucasian adults living in Nashville, Tennessee, USA. Blood was collected by leukapheresis, and PBMCs were isolated by Ficoll-Histopaque density gradient centrifugation and then cryopreserved in liquid nitrogen vapor phase. Purity and quantity of every magnetically sorted T cell population were checked by analytical flow cytometry. From each sorted fraction, genomic DNA was isolated and quantified by UV absorbance on a Nanodrop 2000c.

TCR CDR3 regions were amplified from genomic DNA by multiplex PCR using the deep immunoSEQ assay. Genomic DNA extracted from each cell subset was distributed evenly over all wells of several immunoSEQ 96-well plates, and each plate served as one replicate. For sorted subsets, around 200 ng genomic DNA, equal to some 30,000 T cell genomes, was loaded into each replicate PCR. Purified libraries were quantified with a Qubit 3.0 fluorometer, sized on a Bioanalyzer 2100, and re-quantified with the KAPA Library Quantification kit. Each immunoSEQ 96-well plate was sequenced on its own single-read 150-cycle Illumina NextSeq 550 flow cell. On the study's bioinformatics: Because the immunoSEQ output included only junctional sequences and no quality scores, the filtering could not be the same as the filtering used for full-length reads. Sequences were annotated with PyIR, a Python wrapper for IgBLAST v1.9, and V/J genes and CDR3 were assigned using IMGT germline references. Any read was removed if the V/J assignment was weak (E-value above 1e-6), the CDR3 was missing, or the read contained stop codons, out-of-frame junctions, or ambiguous translated residues. V3J clonotypes were defined as sequences sharing an identical inferred V gene, J gene, and CDR3 amino acid sequence. Percentage overlap between repertoires was computed as shared unique clonotypes divided by the size of the smaller repertoire. Richness of each repertoire was evaluated using RTK rarefaction, the Chao1 estimator, and Recon v2.1 estimates of unobserved clonotypes. OLGA was used to compute generation probabilities for all TCRbeta clonotypes that the gDNA method yielded from a handful of donors. TCRdb holds this immuneACCESS table with in-frame rearrangements only. Some clones are missing; in checked studies, unresolved V genes explain under half, and the rest has no known cause. V and J calls and clone size come straight from that table; D and trimming were deduced from the DNA. The table for this sample lists roughly 1,800,000 clones; approximately 94% of them were counted only once. The ten largest clonotypes hold 1% to 1.5% of the sample.

About this clone: The antigen it recognizes is unknown. There are no base qualities to consult, and no much larger clone falls within one base.

The sequencing sample was made of naive CD8+ T cells sorted from blood. The label giving this sample's cell subset or site can be read as: CD45RA+CCR7+. The sequence came from a man aged 18 to 29 in good health. The chain links TRBV9 with TRBJ2-7; 12 nucleotides in the junction match TRBD2. Read as DNA, the sequence is TGTGCCAGCAGCGTAGCTCAGGGACTAGCGGGCCCTATTCACTCCTACGAGCAGTACTTC. It translates as CASSVAQGLAGPIHSYEQYF.